The entry below gives a single TCR beta chain sequence along with its context. Its cognate antigen is unknown. Expressed TCRB transcripts were sequenced after all isolated RNA was converted to cDNA. The repertoire was sequenced with immunoSEQ multiplex PCR; TCRdb's copy has only in-frame clones and lacks some. This table has some 660,000 clones, 11% to 15% appearing once. The entry originates in a study of beta chain features in type 1 diabetes. Study-level results: For Type 1 diabetes patients, all four CD4+ subsets carried TCRB CDR3s that were moderately but significantly shorter.

This CDR3 is built from 15 residues. Germline assignment: CDR1 MNHEY and CDR2 SMNVEV (reference sequence). Deletions cut 4 bases from V and 0 bases from J, with 9 bases between. The sequencing sample was made of naive CD4+ T cells from blood. This clonotype was sampled from a man aged 18 to 30 with type 1 diabetes. J is TRBJ2-2 and V is TRBV27, with D possibly being TRBD1 or TRBD2 (5 bases each). In DNA, the CDR3 is TGTGCCAGCAGTTCCAGAGGGGCGAACACCGGGGAGCTGTTTTTT. Protein sequence: CASSSRGANTGELFF.